The TCR beta chain under discussion was sequenced for a study of beta chain features in type 1 diabetes. The isolated RNA, all of it, was reverse transcribed, so expressed TCRB transcripts were what got sequenced. Reads from naive, central memory and regulatory T cell samples averaged about 3.57 million. Clones were sequenced by immunoSEQ multiplex PCR, and TCRdb holds only the in-frame ones, with some missing. The top ten clones hold about 1.3% of a sample with fewer than 150,000 clones, 6% to 7.5% of them seen once. CD45RO/CCR7/CD25/CD127/CD95/CD27 staining was used to isolate CD4+ naive, central memory, regulatory and stem cell-like memory cells by sorting. CDR3 size: 14 residues. Trimming took 5 bases from V and 12 from J; bases not matched to a gene: 13. The germline V gene has CDR1 LNHDA and CDR2 SQIVND (reference sequence). Study outcomes and limitations: Comparison showed that naive, central memory and Treg TCRB repertoires appeared more similar among patients than among healthy donors. Lower insertion and higher deletion counts appeared at VDJ junctions in type 1 diabetes patients.

This clone was recorded a few times. Its target is unknown. The chain employs TRBV19 and TRBJ2-1, with 7 bases identical to TRBD1. The TCR sequence derives from a woman in her twenties or thirties in good health. Input material: central memory CD4+ T cells from blood. This chain's CDR3 is CASSPRQGTAGQFF. The CDR3 coding sequence is TGTGCCAGTAGTCCGAGACAGGGCACCGCGGGGCAGTTCTTC.